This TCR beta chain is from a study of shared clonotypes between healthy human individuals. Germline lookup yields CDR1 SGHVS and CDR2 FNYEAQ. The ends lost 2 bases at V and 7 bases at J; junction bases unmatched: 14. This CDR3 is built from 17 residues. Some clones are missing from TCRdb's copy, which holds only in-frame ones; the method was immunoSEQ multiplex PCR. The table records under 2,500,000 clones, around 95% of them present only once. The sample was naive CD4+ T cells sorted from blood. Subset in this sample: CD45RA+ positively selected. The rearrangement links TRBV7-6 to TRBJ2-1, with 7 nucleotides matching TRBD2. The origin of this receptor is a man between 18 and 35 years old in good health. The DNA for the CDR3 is TGTGCCAGCAGCTTACCACTGCGGGGGAAAGTGGGTAATGAGCAGTTCTTC. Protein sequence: CASSLPLRGKVGNEQFF.